These 15 T cell receptor beta chains share one sample of origin, sequenced in a study of blood T cell repertoires in COVID-19. Only in-frame clones appear in the TCRdb table, and some are missing; sequencing was by immunoSEQ multiplex PCR. The top ten clones hold about 9.4% of a sample with 200,000 to 250,000 clones, around 83% of them seen once. Sequencing was carried out using peripheral blood. The source of these receptors is a woman in her forties or fifties with COVID-19, enrolled during active disease.

The chain links TRBV6-5 to TRBJ1-5, with TRBD1 matching 7 bases. Germline V gene sequence: CDR1 MNHEY, CDR2 SVGAGI. Germline trimming cut 4 bases from V and 7 bases from J; bases unmatched to any gene: 7. This CDR3 spans 14 amino acids. The CDR3 spells CASSSTGEPQPQHF. The CDR3 DNA sequence: TGTGCCAGCAGTTCTACAGGGGAGCCCCAGCCCCAGCATTTT.

The genes are TRBV2 and TRBJ2-1, with 12 bases identical to TRBD2. The CDR3 is 17 amino acids. Per germline, CDR1 SNHLY and CDR2 FYNNEI. V lost 6 bases to trimming and J lost 2 bases; unmatched junction nucleotides: 8. CDR3: CASRKATSGGTYNEQFF. In DNA form, the CDR3 reads TGTGCCAGCAGGAAGGCCACTAGCGGGGGGACCTACAATGAGCAGTTCTTC.

V usage is TRBV10-3 and J usage is TRBJ1-1; 8 bases match TRBD1. After removal of 7 bases from V and 8 bases from J, the junction contained 12 bases not matched to a gene. The CDR3 is 14 amino acids. CDR1 is ENHRY and CDR2 is SYGVKD in the germline V gene. This CDR3 reads CAIKDYAGGWEAFF. The CDR3 coding sequence is TGTGCCATCAAGGACTATGCAGGGGGCTGGGAAGCTTTCTTT.

The chain couples TRBV19 to TRBJ1-2; TRBD1 matches at 9 bases. The CDR3 is 17 residues long. Trimming cost V 6 bases and J 4 bases; bases outside gene matches: 15. Germline V lookup: CDR1 LNHDA, CDR2 SQIVND (reference sequence). The CDR3 DNA is TGTGCCAGTAGCGACAACCCAACCGGGACAGGGATCTATGGCTACACCTTC. Protein sequence: CASSDNPTGTGIYGYTF.

This chain connects TRBV18 to TRBJ2-3, with 8 nucleotides matching TRBD2. Per the germline V gene, CDR1 is KGHSH and CDR2 is LQKENI. This CDR3 comprises 16 residues. V lost 6 bases and J lost 4; bases outside the gene matches: 12. The CDR3 coding sequence is TGTGCCAGCTCCCCTTCCGGGGGGGCCCGACCAGATACGCAGTATTTT. Its translation: CASSPSGGARPDTQYF. The variable domain in full, with the rest retrieved from reference TRBV18 and TRBJ2-3, is NAGVMQNPRHLVRRRGQEARLRCSPMKGHSHVYWYRQLPEEGLKFMVYLQKENIIDESGMPKERFSAEFPKEGPSILRIQQVVRGDSAAYFCASSPSGGARPDTQYFGPGTRLTVL.

The chain links TRBV11-3 to TRBJ1-4, with 7 bases fitting TRBD1. V was clipped by 6 bases and J by 1 base; unmatched bases: 2. The CDR3 is 14 amino acids. In germline, CDR1 is SGHNT, CDR2 YENEEA. The CDR3 loop reads CASSRQGTNEKLFF. As DNA, the CDR3 is TGTGCCAGCAGTCGACAGGGAACTAATGAAAAACTGTTTTTT.

V gene TRBV3-1 (or the pseudogene TRBV3-2) combines with J gene TRBJ2-3, with D maybe TRBD1 (5 bases). Germline lookup yields CDR1 LGHDT and CDR2 YNNKEL (reference sequence). With 4 bases removed from V and 2 bases from J, the gap between germline ends came to 13 bases. The CDR3 consists of 15 residues. CDR3 nucleotides: TGTGCCAGCAGCCCAAAGGGGATCCACACAGATACGCAGTATTTT. It is translated as CASSPKGIHTDTQYF.

The chain couples TRBV7-2 to TRBJ1-5, with D perhaps TRBD1 (6 bases). The germline CDR1 and CDR2 sequences are SGHTA and FQGNSA. This CDR3 is 13 amino acids long. V was cut by 5 bases and J by 1 base, with 6 bases left in between. DNA for the CDR3: TGTGCCAGCAGCGACAGGAGCAATCAGCCCCAGCATTTT. This translates into CASSDRSNQPQHF.

This chain links TRBV30 with TRBJ1-3; a weak D match, TRBD1 (6 bases). The CDR3 covers 15 residues. Per germline, CDR1 GTSNPN and CDR2 SVGIG (reference sequence). V dropped 3 bases and J dropped 0 bases, with 12 bases sitting between them. The CDR3 loop reads CAWSRGYDSGNTIYF. The DNA of the CDR3 is TGTGCCTGGAGCAGGGGCTATGACTCTGGAAACACCATATATTTT.

V usage is TRBV3-1 (or the pseudogene TRBV3-2) and J usage is TRBJ2-5, with D maybe TRBD2 (6 bases). Germline values: CDR1 LGHDT, CDR2 YNNKEL (reference sequence). This CDR3 has 15 amino acids. V lost 7 bases and J 1 base, leaving 16 bases between the germline ends. The CDR3 DNA sequence: TGTGCCAGCACCCCCGGCCGGGGGTCCCAAGAGACCCAGTACTTC. This translates into CASTPGRGSQETQYF.

The chain links TRBV5-1 to TRBJ2-1; D perhaps matches TRBD1 (5 bases). This CDR3 comprises 15 residues. Germline V gene sequence: CDR1 SGHRS, CDR2 YFSETQ. The V end lost 0 bases, the J end lost 8 bases, and 15 bases lay between the germline ends. The CDR3, as DNA: TGCGCCAGCAGCTTGGAGGCAGGGCCTTTCTATGAGCAGTTCTTC. This gives the protein CASSLEAGPFYEQFF.

This chain joins TRBV30 and TRBJ1-6, with 7 bases aligning to TRBD1. Germline V gives CDR1 GTSNPN, CDR2 SVGIG (reference sequence). The CDR3 runs to 15 residues. With V trimmed by 3 bases and J by 2 bases, 4 bases remained unmatched. The CDR3 spells CAWRQGTPYNSPLHF. The CDR3 nucleotides are TGTGCCTGGAGACAGGGGACACCCTATAATTCACCCCTCCACTTT.

This sequence joins TRBV11-2 and TRBJ2-7; the D gene is possibly TRBD2 (5 bases). This CDR3 has 15 amino acids. V was shortened by 5 bases and J by 5 bases, with 19 bases between the two germline ends. CDR1 and CDR2 (germline): SGHAT, FQNNGV. CDR3 sequence reads: CASSPIRGRVHEQYV. The CDR3 DNA reads as TGTGCCAGCAGCCCGATCCGGGGAAGGGTACACGAGCAGTACGTC.

The rearrangement links TRBV9 to TRBJ1-5; D gene unclear. Germline CDR1 reads SGDLS; CDR2 reads YYNGEE. V shed 0 bases and J shed 1 base, with 8 bases lying between them. There are 15 residues in the CDR3. The CDR3 sequence: CASSVGVLSNQPQHF. CDR3 DNA: TGTGCCAGCAGCGTAGGAGTCTTGAGCAATCAGCCCCAGCATTTT.

The CDR3 region is CASSLGGQNTGELFF. For the CDR3, the DNA is TGCGCCAGCAGCTTAGGGGGACAGAACACCGGGGAGCTGTTTTTT. This chain uses TRBV5-1 with TRBJ2-2, with a possible D match to TRBD1 (6 bases). V lost 2 bases and J 1 base, leaving 9 bases between the germline ends. Per germline, CDR1 SGHRS and CDR2 YFSETQ. The CDR3 totals 15 residues.